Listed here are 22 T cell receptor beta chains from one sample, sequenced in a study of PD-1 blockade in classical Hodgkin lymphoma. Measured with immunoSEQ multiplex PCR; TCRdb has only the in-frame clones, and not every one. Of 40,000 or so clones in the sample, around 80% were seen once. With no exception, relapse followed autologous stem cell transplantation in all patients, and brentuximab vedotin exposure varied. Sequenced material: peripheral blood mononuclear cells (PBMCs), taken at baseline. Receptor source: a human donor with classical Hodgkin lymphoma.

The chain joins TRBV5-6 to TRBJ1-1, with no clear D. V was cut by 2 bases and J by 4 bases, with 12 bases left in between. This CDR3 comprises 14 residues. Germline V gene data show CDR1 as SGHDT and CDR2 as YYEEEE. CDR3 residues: CASSFGMVGTEAFF. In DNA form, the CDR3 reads TGTGCCAGCAGCTTTGGGATGGTGGGCACTGAAGCTTTCTTT.

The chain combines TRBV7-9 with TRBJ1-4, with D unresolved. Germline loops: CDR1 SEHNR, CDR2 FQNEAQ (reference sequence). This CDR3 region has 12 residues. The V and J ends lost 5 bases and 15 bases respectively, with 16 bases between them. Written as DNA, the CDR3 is TGTGCCAGCAGCCGAGGTGATGGAGCAATGTTTTTT. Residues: CASSRGDGAMFF.

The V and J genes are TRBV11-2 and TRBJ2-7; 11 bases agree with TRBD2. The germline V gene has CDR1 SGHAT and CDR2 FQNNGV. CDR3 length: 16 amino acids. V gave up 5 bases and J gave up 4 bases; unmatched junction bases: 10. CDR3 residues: CASSASGGPGSYEQYF. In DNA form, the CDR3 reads TGTGCCAGCAGCGCTAGCGGGGGGCCCGGTTCTTACGAGCAGTACTTC.

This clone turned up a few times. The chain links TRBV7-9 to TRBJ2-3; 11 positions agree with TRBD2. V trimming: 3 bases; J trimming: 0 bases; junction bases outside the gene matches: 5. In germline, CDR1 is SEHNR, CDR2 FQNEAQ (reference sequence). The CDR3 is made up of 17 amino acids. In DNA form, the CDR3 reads TGTGCCAGCAGCTTCCGACGACTAGCGGGGAGCACAGATACGCAGTATTTT. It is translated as CASSFRRLAGSTDTQYF.

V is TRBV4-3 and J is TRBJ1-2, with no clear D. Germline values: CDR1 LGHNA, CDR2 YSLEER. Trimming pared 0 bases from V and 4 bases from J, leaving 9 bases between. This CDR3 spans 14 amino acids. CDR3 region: CASSQEWATYGYTF. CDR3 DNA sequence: TGCGCCAGCAGCCAAGAATGGGCGACCTATGGCTACACCTTC.

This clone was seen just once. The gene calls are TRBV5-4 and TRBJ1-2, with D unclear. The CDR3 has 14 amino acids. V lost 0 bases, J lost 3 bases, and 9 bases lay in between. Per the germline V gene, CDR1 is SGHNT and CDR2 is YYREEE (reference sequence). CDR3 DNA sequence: TGTGCCAGCAGCTTGGTTGGCAACGACTATGGCTACACCTTC. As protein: CASSLVGNDYGYTF.

CDR3 sequence reads: CASSEGYSNQPQHF. The CDR3 coding sequence is TGTGCCAGCAGTGAGGGGTATAGCAATCAGCCCCAGCATTTT. This chain uses TRBV2 with TRBJ1-5; no clear D. The CDR3 length is 14 residues. Germline values: CDR1 SNHLY, CDR2 FYNNEI. Trimming took off 3 bases at V and 0 bases at J, with 6 bases between the two ends.

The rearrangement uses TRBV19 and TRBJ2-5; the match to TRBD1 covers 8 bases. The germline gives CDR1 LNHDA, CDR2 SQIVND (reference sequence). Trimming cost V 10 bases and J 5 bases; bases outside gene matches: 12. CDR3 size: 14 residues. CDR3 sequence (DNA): TGTGCCACTCTAGACCCAGGGGGCCGGGAGACCCAGTACTTC. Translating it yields CATLDPGGRETQYF.

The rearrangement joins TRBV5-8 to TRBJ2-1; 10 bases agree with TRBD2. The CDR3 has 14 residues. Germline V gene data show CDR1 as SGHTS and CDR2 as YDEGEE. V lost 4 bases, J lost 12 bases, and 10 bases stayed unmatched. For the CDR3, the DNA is TGTGCCAGCAGCCCGGATAGCGGGGGGCTCTGGCAGTTCTTC. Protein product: CASSPDSGGLWQFF.

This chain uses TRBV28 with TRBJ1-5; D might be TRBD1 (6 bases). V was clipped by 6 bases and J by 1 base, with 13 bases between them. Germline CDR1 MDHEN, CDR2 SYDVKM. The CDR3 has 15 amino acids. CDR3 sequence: CASSGLQGSNQPQHF. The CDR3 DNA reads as TGTGCCAGCAGCGGGCTACAGGGCAGCAATCAGCCCCAGCATTTT.

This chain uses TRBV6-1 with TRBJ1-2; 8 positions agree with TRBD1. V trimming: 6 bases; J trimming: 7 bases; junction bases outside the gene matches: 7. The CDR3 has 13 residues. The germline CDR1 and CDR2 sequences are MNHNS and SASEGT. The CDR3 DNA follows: TGTGCCAGCAGATCCAGGGGGCCTGGTGGCTACACCTTC. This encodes CASRSRGPGGYTF.

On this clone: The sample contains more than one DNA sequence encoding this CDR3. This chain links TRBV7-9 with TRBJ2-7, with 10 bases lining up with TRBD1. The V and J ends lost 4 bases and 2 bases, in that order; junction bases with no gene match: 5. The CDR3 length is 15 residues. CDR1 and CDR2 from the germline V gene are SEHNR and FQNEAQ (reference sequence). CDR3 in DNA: TGTGCCAGCAGCTCGACCGGGACAGGGGCCTACGAGCAGTACTTC. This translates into CASSSTGTGAYEQYF.

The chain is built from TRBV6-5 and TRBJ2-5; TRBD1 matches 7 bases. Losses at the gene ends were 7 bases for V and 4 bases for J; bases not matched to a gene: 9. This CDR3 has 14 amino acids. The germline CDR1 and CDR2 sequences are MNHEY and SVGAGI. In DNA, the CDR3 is TGTGCCAGCAACCCGGTGAACAGGGGAGAGACCCAGTACTTC. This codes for CASNPVNRGETQYF.

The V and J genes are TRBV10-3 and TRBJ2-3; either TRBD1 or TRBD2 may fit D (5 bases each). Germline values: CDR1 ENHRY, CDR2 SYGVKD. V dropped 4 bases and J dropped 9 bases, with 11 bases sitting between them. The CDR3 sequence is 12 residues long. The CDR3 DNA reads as TGTGCCATCAGTGGGGGTGAGGGGACGCAGTATTTT. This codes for CAISGGEGTQYF.

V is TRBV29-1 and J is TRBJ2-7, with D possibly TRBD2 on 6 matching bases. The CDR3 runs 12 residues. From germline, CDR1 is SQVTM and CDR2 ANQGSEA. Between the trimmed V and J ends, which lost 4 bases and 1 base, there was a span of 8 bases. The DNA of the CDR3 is TGCAGCGTTGGGGCGGGGTCCTACGAGCAGTACTTC. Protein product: CSVGAGSYEQYF.

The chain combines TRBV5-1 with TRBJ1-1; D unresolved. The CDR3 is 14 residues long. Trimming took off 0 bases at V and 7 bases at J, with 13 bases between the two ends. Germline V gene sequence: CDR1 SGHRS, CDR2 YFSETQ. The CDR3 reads CASSLGEPWGEAFF. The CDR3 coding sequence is TGCGCCAGCAGCTTGGGGGAGCCCTGGGGTGAAGCTTTCTTT.

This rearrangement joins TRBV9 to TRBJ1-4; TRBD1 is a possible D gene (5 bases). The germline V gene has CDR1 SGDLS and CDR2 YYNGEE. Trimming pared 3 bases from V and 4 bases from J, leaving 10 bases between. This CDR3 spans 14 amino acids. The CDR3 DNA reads TGTGCCAGCAGCGAAGGGACCTATAATGAAAAACTGTTTTTT. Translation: CASSEGTYNEKLFF.

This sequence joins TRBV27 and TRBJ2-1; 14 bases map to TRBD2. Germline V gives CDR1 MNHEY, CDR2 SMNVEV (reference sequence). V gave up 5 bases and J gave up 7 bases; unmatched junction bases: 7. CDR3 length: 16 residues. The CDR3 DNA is TGTGCCAGCAGTCAGACTAGCGGGGGGGGTTTAAATGAGCAGTTCTTC. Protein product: CASSQTSGGGLNEQFF.

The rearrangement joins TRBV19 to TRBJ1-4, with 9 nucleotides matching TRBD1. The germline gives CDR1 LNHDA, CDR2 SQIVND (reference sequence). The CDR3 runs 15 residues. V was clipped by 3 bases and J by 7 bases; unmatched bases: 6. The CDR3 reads CASSMRTTGGEKLFF. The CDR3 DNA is TGTGCCAGTAGTATGAGAACGACAGGGGGTGAAAAACTGTTTTTT.

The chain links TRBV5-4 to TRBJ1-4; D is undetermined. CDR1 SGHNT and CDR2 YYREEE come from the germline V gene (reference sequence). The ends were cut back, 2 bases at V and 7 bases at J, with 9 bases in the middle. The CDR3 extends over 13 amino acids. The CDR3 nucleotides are TGTGCCAGCAGCTTATCGGGCGGTGAAAAACTGTTTTTT. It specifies CASSLSGGEKLFF.

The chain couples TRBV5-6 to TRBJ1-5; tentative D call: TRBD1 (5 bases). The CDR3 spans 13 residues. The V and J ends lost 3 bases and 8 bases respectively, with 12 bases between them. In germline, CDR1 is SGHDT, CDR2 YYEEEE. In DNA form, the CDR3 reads TGTGCCAGCAGCTCCGAACGAGGGGAGCCCCAGCATTTT. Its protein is CASSSERGEPQHF.

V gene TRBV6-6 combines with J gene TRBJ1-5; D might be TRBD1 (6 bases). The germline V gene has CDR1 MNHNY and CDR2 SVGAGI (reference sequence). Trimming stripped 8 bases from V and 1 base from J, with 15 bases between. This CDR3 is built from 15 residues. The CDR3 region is CASAQDRGSNQPQHF. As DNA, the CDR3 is TGTGCCAGCGCTCAGGACAGAGGGAGCAATCAGCCCCAGCATTTT.